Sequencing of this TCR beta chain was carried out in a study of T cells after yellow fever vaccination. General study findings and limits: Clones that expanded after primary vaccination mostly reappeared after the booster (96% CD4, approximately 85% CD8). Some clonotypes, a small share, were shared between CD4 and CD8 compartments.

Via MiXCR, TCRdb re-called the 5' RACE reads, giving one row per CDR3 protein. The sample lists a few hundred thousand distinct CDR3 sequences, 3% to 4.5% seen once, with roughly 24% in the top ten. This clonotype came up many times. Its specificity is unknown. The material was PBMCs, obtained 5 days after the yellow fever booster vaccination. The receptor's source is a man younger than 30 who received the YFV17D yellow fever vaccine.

CDR3 amino acids: CASSDSSYNEQFF. In DNA, the CDR3 is TGTGCCAGCAGTGACAGCTCCTACAATGAGCAGTTCTTC. V gene TRBV6-4 combines with J gene TRBJ2-1; D remains ambiguous. The ends were cut back, 2 bases at V and 0 bases at J, with 2 bases in the middle. This CDR3 is 13 amino acids long. The germline gives CDR1 MRHNA, CDR2 SNTAGT.